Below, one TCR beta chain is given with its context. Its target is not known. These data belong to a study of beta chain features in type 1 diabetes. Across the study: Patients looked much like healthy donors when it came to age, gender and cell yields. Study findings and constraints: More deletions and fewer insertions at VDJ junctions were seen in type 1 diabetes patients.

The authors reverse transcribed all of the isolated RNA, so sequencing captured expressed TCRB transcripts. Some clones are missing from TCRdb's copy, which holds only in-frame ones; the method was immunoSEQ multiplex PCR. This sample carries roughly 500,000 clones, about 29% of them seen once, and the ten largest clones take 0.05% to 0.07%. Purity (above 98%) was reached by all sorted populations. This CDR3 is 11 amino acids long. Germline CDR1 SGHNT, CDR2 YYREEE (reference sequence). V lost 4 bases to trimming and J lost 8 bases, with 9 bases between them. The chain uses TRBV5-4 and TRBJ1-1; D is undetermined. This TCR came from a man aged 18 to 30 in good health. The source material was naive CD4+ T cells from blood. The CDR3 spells CASSPRPEAFF. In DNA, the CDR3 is TGTGCCAGCAGCCCACGTCCCGAAGCTTTCTTT.